Listed below are T cell receptor beta chains from one sample, sequenced in a study of T cells in Graves' hyperthyroidism and ophthalmopathy. Via MiXCR, TCRdb re-called the multiplex PCR reads, giving one row per CDR3 protein. The sample holds around 560,000 distinct CDR3 sequences, approximately 15% seen once. The material sequenced was blood. The receptors shown here come from a woman aged 18-29 years with Graves' hyperthyroidism. The CDR3 runs from the conserved cysteine through the conserved F or W. The D gene is left open where the match is weak. Clone size, where shown, is once, few, many, or a class for clones that have expanded.

v_call	d_call	j_call	clone_size	cdr3_nt	cdr3_aa
TRBV12-3/TRBV12-4	-	TRBJ2-2	few	TGTGCCAGCAGTTTAATTGGCGGGGGCCGGAACACCGGGGAGCTGTTTTTT	CASSLIGGGRNTGELFF
TRBV12-3/TRBV12-4	TRBD1	TRBJ2-1	many	TGTGCCAGCAACCTGGGACAGGGGGTCGATGAGCAGTTCTTC	CASNLGQGVDEQFF
TRBV12-3/TRBV12-4	TRBD2	TRBJ2-3	many	TGTGCCAGCAGTTTAGATAGCGGGGGCGCAGATACGCAGTATTTT	CASSLDSGGADTQYF
TRBV4-3	-	TRBJ1-2	few	TGCGCCAGCAGCCAAGATCTACACCCCGGAGCATATGGCTACACCTTC	CASSQDLHPGAYGYTF
TRBV7-9	-	TRBJ2-7	-	-	CASSFYICSARDRSSYEQYF
TRBV9	-	TRBJ1-2	-	TGTGCCAGCAGCGCCCGCGTTTGGGAGGATAGCTATGGCTACACCTTC	CASSARVWEDSYGYTF
TRBV19	TRBD1	TRBJ1-5	-	TGTGCCAGTAGTGCGCCGGGACAGGGTGTTCTTCAGCCCCAGCATTTT	CASSAPGQGVLQPQHF
TRBV30	TRBD1	TRBJ1-1	many	TGTGCCTGGAGTGTGGGCAGGGGGGGATCTGAAGCTTTCTTT	CAWSVGRGGSEAFF
TRBV3-1	-	TRBJ1-1	many	TGTGCCAGCAGCCAAGTCGGGGGGGCAGTCACTGAAGCTTTCTTT	CASSQVGGAVTEAFF
TRBV14	TRBD2	TRBJ2-1	few	TGTGCCAGCAGCCAAGAATGGGCGGGAGGGTTTGATGAGCAGTTCTTC	CASSQEWAGGFDEQFF
TRBV29-1	-	TRBJ1-6	-	TGCAGCGTCATGACAGCTCTAGGTTCACCCCTCCACTTT	CSVMTALGSPLHF
TRBV27	TRBD2	TRBJ2-3	many	TGTGCCAGCAGCCGGGAGGGGGGGGCGCGTGATACGCAGTATTTT	CASSREGGARDTQYF
TRBV13	-	TRBJ1-2	few	TGTGCCAGCAGCTTACTGGTCGACTTTGGCTACACCTTC	CASSLLVDFGYTF
TRBV27	TRBD2	TRBJ2-1	many	TGTGCCAGCAGTTTACTAGCGGGGGGGCCGCATGAGCAGTTCTTC	CASSLLAGGPHEQFF
TRBV3-1	TRBD2	TRBJ2-3	-	TGTGCCAGCAGCCTCGCAACTAGCGGGAGTTGGGTTGCAGATACGCAGTATTTT	CASSLATSGSWVADTQYF
TRBV6-2/TRBV6-3	-	TRBJ2-7	many	TGTGCCAGCAGTTACCCCCGGGCCTCCTCCTACGAGCAGTACTTC	CASSYPRASSYEQYF
TRBV29-1	-	TRBJ1-1	many	TGCAGCGTTGCTGACGGGAACACTGAAGCTTTCTTT	CSVADGNTEAFF
TRBV4-3	TRBD2	TRBJ2-1	few	TGCGCCAGCAGCCAGGGCGGGGGGCGAAGCAATGAGCAGTTCTTC	CASSQGGGRSNEQFF
TRBV7-8	-	TRBJ2-6	-	TGTGCCAGCAGCTTATTACAGGGATCTGGGGCCAACGTCCTGACTTTC	CASSLLQGSGANVLTF
TRBV7-2	TRBD2	TRBJ2-5	many	TGTGCCAGCAGCCAACTAGCGGGGGGGCTTGGGACCCAGTACTTC	CASSQLAGGLGTQYF
TRBV6-5	-	TRBJ1-1	many	TGTGCCAGCAGTTACCCTATGACTGAAGCTTTCTTT	CASSYPMTEAFF
TRBV25-1	-	TRBJ1-1	-	TGTGCCAGCAGTGTCAGGGGATTGGGCACTGAAGCTTTCTTT	CASSVRGLGTEAFF
TRBV5-5	-	TRBJ2-5	many	TGTGCCAGCAGCCGCCCAGGGGGGACTAAAAGGACCCAGTACTTC	CASSRPGGTKRTQYF
TRBV7-8	TRBD1	TRBJ1-2	many	TGTGCCAGCAGCTGGAAGGGACAGGGGGATGGCTACACCTTC	CASSWKGQGDGYTF
TRBV5-1	TRBD2	TRBJ2-1	many	TGCGCCAGCAGCTTTGGCAGCGGGAGGGCCCACAATGAGCAGTTCTTC	CASSFGSGRAHNEQFF
TRBV7-9	-	TRBJ2-7	-	TGTGCCAGCAGCTTAGCCGAACGACCGTGGTACGAGCAGTACTTC	CASSLAERPWYEQYF
TRBV13	TRBD1	TRBJ2-7	many	TGTGCCAGCAGCCCCGCGACAGGGGACTACGAGCAGTACTTC	CASSPATGDYEQYF
TRBV20-1	-	TRBJ1-5	few	TGCAGTGCTAGCCGGGGGAATAGCAATCAGCCCCAGCATTTT	CSASRGNSNQPQHF
TRBV28	-	TRBJ2-2	few	TGTGCCGGAGTGGACAGATCCACCGGGGAGCTGTTTTTT	CAGVDRSTGELFF
TRBV4-2	-	TRBJ2-3	-	TGTGCCAGCAGCCAAGAGGGACCTGGTGGGACAGATACGCAGTATTTT	CASSQEGPGGTDTQYF
TRBV6-2/TRBV6-3	TRBD1	TRBJ1-6	few	TGTGCCAGCAGCCACCGACAGGGGAATGGTTCACCCCTCCACTTT	CASSHRQGNGSPLHF
TRBV12-3/TRBV12-4	TRBD1	TRBJ2-1	many	TGTGCCAGCAGTTTCGGGACAGGGAGAGGGGTCTACAATGAGCAGTTCTTC	CASSFGTGRGVYNEQFF
TRBV3-1	TRBD2	TRBJ2-4	-	TGTGCCAGCAGCCAAAGGGTAAAATCCGGGACTAGCGGCTTGAGGGACATTCAGTACTTC	CASSQRVKSGTSGLRDIQYF